This entry lists 25 T cell receptor beta chains sequenced from one sample in a study of T cells in Graves' hyperthyroidism and ophthalmopathy. There were TCR beta CDR3 regions amplified from RNA transcripts. First-round RT-PCR of the TCR CDR3 relied on the HTBI primer set. TCRdb re-derived calls from the multiplex PCR reads in MiXCR, one entry per CDR3 protein. Among approximately 570,000 distinct CDR3 sequences listed, less than 20% were seen once. The sample taken for sequencing was blood. The receptors originated from a man between 40 and 49 years old with Graves' ophthalmopathy.

Comments on this clonotype: The germline gene is not matched at one end of the junction; a read error may be the cause. V usage is TRBV7-6 and J usage is TRBJ2-1; D not certain. The germline V gene encodes CDR1 SGHVS and CDR2 FNYEAQ. CDR3 length: 12 residues. CDR3 residues: CASGLQGIEQFF. As DNA, the CDR3 is TGTGCCAGCGGCTTGCAAGGAATTGAGCAGTTCTTC. Complete variable domain (other parts from reference TRBV7-6 and TRBJ2-1): GAGVSQSPRYKVTKRGQDVALRCDPISGHVSLYWYRQALGQGPEFLTYFNYEAQQDKSGLPNDRFSAERPEGSISTLTIQRTEQRDSAMYRCASGLQGIEQFFGPGTRLTVL.

This clonotype was counted between two and nine times. The V and J genes are TRBV5-1 and TRBJ2-5, with 7 bases matching TRBD1. The V and J ends lost 0 bases and 3 bases, in that order; junction bases with no gene match: 5. From germline, CDR1 is SGHRS and CDR2 YFSETQ. The CDR3 length is 15 residues. The CDR3 is CASSLGGTAKETQYF. Here the CDR3 DNA reads TGCGCCAGCAGCTTGGGGGGGACAGCAAAAGAGACCCAGTACTTC.

This clonotype was recorded many times. Here the CDR3 reads CASTTLLAQHTQYF. DNA of the CDR3: TGTGCCAGCACTACTTTACTAGCGCAGCATACGCAGTATTTT. The genes are TRBV2 and TRBJ2-3; 7 bases are shared with TRBD2. The V segment lost 7 bases and the J segment 7 bases; nucleotides outside the gene matches: 11. This CDR3 region has 14 residues. The germline V gene has CDR1 SNHLY and CDR2 FYNNEI.

This clonotype has more than one count but fewer than ten. J is TRBJ1-2 and V is TRBV9; TRBD1 aligns across 8 bases. The CDR3 totals 15 residues. Germline V gives CDR1 SGDLS, CDR2 YYNGEE. J gave up 6 bases and V 0 bases, and 7 bases lay outside the gene matches. Written as DNA, the CDR3 is TGTGCCAGCAGCGTAGAAGCCAGGGGGCTCGATGGCTACACCTTC. This gives the protein CASSVEARGLDGYTF. The full variable domain, rest sourced from reference TRBV9 and TRBJ1-2, is DSGVTQTPKHLITATGQRVTLRCSPRSGDLSVYWYQQSLDQGLQFLIQYYNGEERAKGNILERFSAQQFPDLHSELNLSSLELGDSALYFCASSVEARGLDGYTFGSGTRLTVV.

The chain carries TRBV6-4 and TRBJ1-6, with 8 bases aligning to TRBD1. J was trimmed by 9 bases and V by 5 bases; bases with no gene match: 9. The CDR3 runs to 15 residues. Germline CDR1 MRHNA, CDR2 SNTAGT. Here the CDR3 reads CASSSLLQGVSPLHF. Written as DNA, the CDR3 is TGTGCCAGCAGTTCCTTACTACAGGGGGTTTCACCCCTCCACTTT.

The rearrangement joins TRBV7-3 to TRBJ1-1; 7 nucleotides line up with TRBD1. CDR1 is SGHTA, CDR2 FQGTGA, per germline. J lost 9 bases, V lost 5 bases, and 15 bases had no gene match. This CDR3 spans 15 amino acids. The CDR3 protein is CASSPSGGRQGKAFF. The DNA for the CDR3 is TGTGCCAGCAGCCCCTCAGGGGGGCGACAGGGAAAAGCTTTCTTT.

J is TRBJ1-3 and V is TRBV13; D is unresolved. The ends were cut back, 8 bases at V and 0 bases at J, with 11 bases in the middle. CDR1 PRHDT and CDR2 FYEKMQ come from the germline V gene (reference sequence). The length of the CDR3 is 14 residues. CDR3 amino acids: CASGHSNSGNTIYF. The CDR3 nucleotides read TGTGCCAGCGGTCACTCGAACTCTGGAAACACCATATATTTT.

This rearrangement joins TRBV6-2 or TRBV6-3 to TRBJ2-5; D may be TRBD1 or TRBD2 (5 bases each). The CDR3 runs 15 residues. The V end was cut by 5 bases, the J end by 7 bases, with 20 bases between. CDR1 MNHEY and CDR2 SVGEGT come from the germline V gene. The CDR3 is CASSGPGRSLGTQYF. DNA of the CDR3: TGTGCCAGCAGTGGGCCGGGACGCTCTCTGGGGACCCAGTACTTC.

This clonotype came up many times. The V and J genes are TRBV29-1 and TRBJ1-1; D gene unclear. Trimming cost V 3 bases and J 0 bases, with 8 bases left between them. The length of the CDR3 is 13 residues. CDR1 and CDR2 (germline): SQVTM, ANQGSEA. The CDR3 reads CSVEVSMNTEAFF. The CDR3 DNA sequence: TGCAGCGTTGAGGTCAGCATGAACACTGAAGCTTTCTTT.

This clonotype was counted between two and nine times. V usage is TRBV7-9 and J usage is TRBJ2-3; no firm D call. V lost 5 bases to trimming and J lost 0 bases, with 6 bases between them. Germline values: CDR1 SEHNR, CDR2 FQNEAQ (reference sequence). The CDR3 length is 13 residues. The CDR3 protein is CASSHESTDTQYF. The CDR3 bases are TGTGCCAGCAGCCACGAAAGCACAGATACGCAGTATTTT. Full variable domain (remainder filled in from reference TRBV7-9 and TRBJ2-3): DTGVSQNPRHKITKRGQNVTFRCDPISEHNRLYWYRQTLGQGPEFLTYFQNEAQLEKSRLLSDRFSAERPKGSFSTLEIQRTEQGDSAMYLCASSHESTDTQYFGPGTRLTVL.

This clonotype turned up a few times. The rearrangement joins TRBV12-3 or TRBV12-4 to TRBJ1-2; a weak D match, TRBD1 (5 bases). This CDR3 has 12 residues. Between the trimmed V and J ends, which lost 4 bases and 7 bases, there was a span of 10 bases. CDR3 region: CASSSGRPGYTF. In nucleotides, the CDR3 is TGTGCCAGCAGTTCGGGACGTCCTGGCTACACCTTC.

Ten or more counts support this clonotype. This chain uses TRBV11-3 with TRBJ1-4; no firm D call. With 5 bases removed from V and 4 bases from J, the gap between germline ends came to 8 bases. Germline CDR1 and CDR2: SGHNT and YENEEA. The CDR3 totals 13 residues. The CDR3 sequence: CASSRNGNEKLFF. The CDR3 DNA follows: TGTGCCAGCAGCCGTAATGGTAATGAAAAACTGTTTTTT.

This clonotype appeared many times. This chain joins TRBV5-8 and TRBJ2-1; 11 positions match TRBD2. V dropped 4 bases and J dropped 0; count of bases not matched to a gene: 6. CDR3 length: 17 residues. CDR1 and CDR2 from the germline V gene are SGHTS and YDEGEE. In nucleotides, the CDR3 is TGTGCCAGCAGCCCCTTGGGGACTAGCGGCTCCTACAATGAGCAGTTCTTC. It specifies CASSPLGTSGSYNEQFF. Full variable domain (rest looked up from reference TRBV5-8 and TRBJ2-1): EAGVTQSPTHLIKTRGQQATLRCSPISGHTSVYWYQQALGLGLQFLLWYDEGEERNRGNFPPRFSGRQFPNYSSELNVNALELEDSALYLCASSPLGTSGSYNEQFFGPGTRLTVL.

This clonotype was counted between two and nine times. This sequence joins TRBV19 and TRBJ1-1; D call uncertain. Trimming shortened V by 5 bases and J by 0 bases, and 10 bases separated the two germline ends. The CDR3 runs to 14 residues. CDR1 is LNHDA and CDR2 is SQIVND in the germline V gene (reference sequence). This CDR3 is CASSSLSLNTEAFF. CDR3 nucleotides: TGTGCCAGTAGTTCGTTGTCGCTGAACACTGAAGCTTTCTTT.

The V and J genes are TRBV6-1 and TRBJ1-1, with no clear D. The CDR3 covers 12 residues. The germline V gene encodes CDR1 MNHNS and CDR2 SASEGT. V gave up 6 bases and J gave up 5 bases, with 10 bases separating them. CDR3 amino acids: CASSTTATEAFF. Here the CDR3 DNA reads TGTGCCAGCAGCACTACGGCTACTGAAGCTTTCTTT.

This clonotype came up many times. The CDR3 sequence is CASSPRGGAADTQYF. The DNA for the CDR3 is TGCGCCAGCAGCCCGAGGGGGGGAGCTGCAGATACGCAGTATTTT. The chain carries TRBV5-1 and TRBJ2-3; tentatively, D is TRBD2 (7 bases). CDR1 SGHRS and CDR2 YFSETQ come from the germline V gene. The length of the CDR3 is 15 residues. V was trimmed by 4 bases and J by 4 bases, leaving 16 bases between them.

This clonotype was counted between two and nine times. The chain joins TRBV12-3 or TRBV12-4 to TRBJ2-1; 7 nucleotides align to TRBD2. J gave up 5 bases and V 2 bases, and 3 bases lay outside the gene matches. The CDR3 has 14 residues. The CDR3 bases are TGTGCCAGCAGTTTATCGAGCGGGGACAATGAGCAGTTCTTC. Protein product: CASSLSSGDNEQFF.

The chain links TRBV6-2 or TRBV6-3 to TRBJ1-3; D is perhaps TRBD1 (6 bases). The germline V and J ends were trimmed by 7 bases and 0 bases, with 10 bases remaining between them. CDR1 MNHEY and CDR2 SVGEGT come from the germline V gene. CDR3 length: 14 amino acids. The CDR3 protein is CASTTGPSGNTIYF. The DNA for the CDR3 is TGTGCCAGCACTACAGGGCCCTCTGGAAACACCATATATTTT.

The V gene is TRBV6-1, the J gene TRBJ1-5; TRBD1 is a possible D gene (6 bases). CDR1 is MNHNS, CDR2 SASEGT, per germline. V shed 1 base and J shed 7 bases, with 14 bases lying between them. The CDR3 contains 15 residues. CDR3 DNA: TGTGCCAGCAGTGAAGGAGGGGGAGGGCGGCAGCCCCAGCATTTT. It yields the protein CASSEGGGGRQPQHF.

The rearrangement links TRBV2 to TRBJ1-5; no firm D call. CDR1 is SNHLY and CDR2 is FYNNEI in the germline V gene. V gave up 1 base and J gave up 0 bases, with 10 bases separating them. The CDR3 sequence is 16 residues long. The DNA of the CDR3 is TGTGCCAGCAGTGAAGGGAACAGCTTTAGCAATCAGCCCCAGCATTTT. Translation: CASSEGNSFSNQPQHF.

A few counts support this clonotype. CDR3: CSVDGAGNTIYF. CDR3 bases: TGCAGCGTGGACGGAGCTGGAAACACCATATATTTT. The J gene is TRBJ1-3, the V gene TRBV29-1; D not certain. CDR3 size: 12 residues. Germline lookup yields CDR1 SQVTM and CDR2 ANQGSEA. Between the trimmed V and J ends, which lost 6 bases and 2 bases, there was a span of 8 bases.

In the case of this clonotype: At one of its ends the junction is not consistent with the germline gene, which may arise from a read error. DNA of the CDR3: TGTGCCAGCAGCCGGCTTCTGAGTCAGGCAGAGACCCAGTACTTC. This gives the protein CASSRLLSQAETQYF. The V and J genes are TRBV5-1 and TRBJ2-5, with unresolved D. The CDR3 has 15 residues. Germline V gene sequence: CDR1 SGHRS, CDR2 YFSETQ.

In this sample, this clonotype turned up a few times. The J gene is TRBJ2-2, the V gene TRBV20-1; the match to TRBD2 covers 9 bases. The germline V gene has CDR1 DFQATT and CDR2 SNEGSKA (reference sequence). V shed 0 bases, J shed 6 bases, and the junction held 11 bases outside the gene matches. CDR3 length: 17 residues. The CDR3 bases are TGCAGTGCTAGAGATCCTAAAGCGGGGGGCCGTTCCGGGGAGCTGTTTTTT. Its protein product is CSARDPKAGGRSGELFF.

This clonotype showed up just a few times. A much larger clone lies one base from this, so it may be a read error. The J gene is TRBJ2-7, the V gene TRBV30, with a tentative D call TRBD1 (6 bases). V was pared by 3 bases and J by 6 bases, with 12 bases between. The CDR3 runs 12 residues. CDR1 GTSNPN and CDR2 SVGIG come from the germline V gene (reference sequence). CDR3 amino acids: CAWRDSPLEQYF. CDR3 nucleotide sequence: TGTGCCTGGAGGGACAGCCCACTCGAGCAGTACTTC.

This clonotype was picked up a small number of times. The genes are TRBV5-6 and TRBJ1-4; D is possibly TRBD1 (6 bases). The germline gives CDR1 SGHDT, CDR2 YYEEEE. The germline V and J ends were trimmed by 2 bases and 3 bases, with 11 bases remaining between them. This CDR3 is built from 15 residues. Here the CDR3 reads CASSFWGPANEKLFF. The CDR3 DNA reads as TGTGCCAGCAGCTTTTGGGGGCCGGCTAATGAAAAACTGTTTTTT.